A selection of T cell receptor beta chains follows, all from one sample in a study of CD8+ T cells in alopecia areata. TCRdb keeps only in-frame clones here, not all; method: immunoSEQ multiplex PCR. The table shows 100,000 to 130,000 clones, with around 84% occurring only once. Material: CD8+ T cells sorted from blood, obtained at week 24, from a patient treated with tofacitinib. All receptors come from a human donor with alopecia areata. CDR3s include the opening cysteine and the closing phenylalanine or tryptophan. The order of the fields is CDR3 protein, CDR3 DNA, D gene, J gene, clone size, V gene. D genes are given only for firm matches. Size tells how often a clone was seen (once, few, many) or the class of an expanded clone, and some rows leave it out.

CDR3aa: CASSQDGGSSGELFF
CDR3nt: TGCGCCAGCAGCCAAGATGGAGGCAGCTCCGGGGAGCTGTTTTTT
d_gene: NA
j_gene: TRBJ2-2
abundance: NA
v_gene: TRBV4-3

CDR3aa: CASSVAGDYNEQFF
CDR3nt: TGCGCCAGCAGCGTAGCGGGAGACTACAATGAGCAGTTCTTC
d_gene: TRBD2
j_gene: TRBJ2-1
abundance: NA
v_gene: TRBV10-2

CDR3aa: CASSQISAALEAFF
CDR3nt: TGCGCCAGCAGCCAAATAAGCGCAGCCCTTGAAGCTTTCTTT
d_gene: NA
j_gene: TRBJ1-1
abundance: NA
v_gene: TRBV4-1

CDR3aa: CASGSTGLSYEQYF
CDR3nt: TGTGCTAGTGGTTCAACAGGTTTGTCCTACGAGCAGTACTTC
d_gene: NA
j_gene: TRBJ2-7
abundance: few
v_gene: TRBV12-5

CDR3aa: CASSQDGTPGDTIYF
CDR3nt: TGCGCCAGCAGCCAAGATGGAACCCCGGGGGACACCATATATTTT
d_gene: NA
j_gene: TRBJ1-3
abundance: NA
v_gene: TRBV4-3

CDR3aa: CASSPGSEILYEQYF
CDR3nt: TGTGCCAGCTCACCGGGCAGCGAGATTCTCTACGAGCAGTACTTC
d_gene: NA
j_gene: TRBJ2-7
abundance: once
v_gene: TRBV18

CDR3aa: CASSPWVANTQETQYF
CDR3nt: TGTGCCAGCAGCCCCTGGGTAGCTAACACCCAAGAGACCCAGTACTTC
d_gene: NA
j_gene: TRBJ2-5
abundance: once
v_gene: TRBV7-9

CDR3aa: CASSQVARGGGYEQYF
CDR3nt: TGCGCCAGCAGCCAAGTGGCGCGGGGGGGCGGTTACGAGCAGTACTTC
d_gene: TRBD2
j_gene: TRBJ2-7
abundance: NA
v_gene: TRBV4-1

CDR3aa: CASSPGFGTGELFF
CDR3nt: TGTGCCAGCAGCCCGGGGTTTGGGACCGGGGAGCTGTTTTTT
d_gene: NA
j_gene: TRBJ2-2
abundance: NA
v_gene: TRBV7-9

CDR3aa: CASSIVGGSYEQYF
CDR3nt: TGTGCCAGTAGTATAGTGGGCGGCTCCTACGAGCAGTACTTC
d_gene: NA
j_gene: TRBJ2-7
abundance: NA
v_gene: TRBV19

CDR3aa: CASTPEGLSRTYNEQFF
CDR3nt: TGTGCCAGCACCCCTGAGGGGTTGTCGAGGACCTACAATGAGCAGTTCTTC
d_gene: NA
j_gene: TRBJ2-1
abundance: NA
v_gene: TRBV9

CDR3aa: CASSLGQGLYEQYF
CDR3nt: TGTGCCAGCAGTCTCGGACAGGGGCTCTACGAGCAGTACTTC
d_gene: TRBD1
j_gene: TRBJ2-7
abundance: few
v_gene: TRBV6-5

CDR3aa: CASSRTSGLPLYNEQFF
CDR3nt: TGTGCCAGCAGCCGAACTTCAGGGCTTCCTCTCTACAATGAGCAGTTCTTC
d_gene: NA
j_gene: TRBJ2-1
abundance: NA
v_gene: TRBV7-6

CDR3aa: CASSPDSGGAGSYNEQFF
CDR3nt: TGCGCCAGCAGCCCCGATAGCGGGGGGGCCGGTTCCTACAATGAGCAGTTCTTC
d_gene: TRBD2
j_gene: TRBJ2-1
abundance: NA
v_gene: TRBV5-1

CDR3aa: CASSAGGPTQYF
CDR3nt: TGTGCCAGCAGTGCCGGGGGTCCGACCCAGTACTTC
d_gene: NA
j_gene: TRBJ2-5
abundance: NA
v_gene: TRBV25-1

CDR3aa: CASSLGQGYEQYF
CDR3nt: TGCGCCAGCAGCCTTGGACAGGGTTACGAGCAGTACTTC
d_gene: TRBD1
j_gene: TRBJ2-7
abundance: NA
v_gene: TRBV4-1

CDR3aa: CASRIGEGPYGYTF
CDR3nt: TGTGCCAGCAGAATAGGCGAGGGGCCCTATGGCTACACCTTC
d_gene: NA
j_gene: TRBJ1-2
abundance: NA
v_gene: TRBV5-8

CDR3aa: CASSRLGQGAGELFF
CDR3nt: TGTGCCAGCAGCCGATTGGGACAGGGAGCCGGGGAGCTGTTTTTT
d_gene: TRBD1
j_gene: TRBJ2-2
abundance: NA
v_gene: TRBV13

CDR3aa: CASSQATGIDTQYF
CDR3nt: TGCGCCAGCAGCCAAGCGACAGGGATAGATACGCAGTATTTT
d_gene: TRBD1
j_gene: TRBJ2-3
abundance: NA
v_gene: TRBV4-1

CDR3aa: CASSPGALPYEQYF
CDR3nt: TGTGCCAGCAGTCCAGGGGCTCTTCCCTACGAGCAGTACTTC
d_gene: NA
j_gene: TRBJ2-7
abundance: NA
v_gene: TRBV27

CDR3aa: CASSHDRAYEQYF
CDR3nt: TGCGCCAGCAGTCACGACAGAGCCTACGAGCAGTACTTC
d_gene: NA
j_gene: TRBJ2-7
abundance: NA
v_gene: TRBV23-1

CDR3aa: CASSLGSLGLAFPQYF
CDR3nt: TGTGCCAGCAGCTTGGGGTCGTTGGGACTAGCATTTCCCCAGTACTTC
d_gene: TRBD2
j_gene: TRBJ2-5
abundance: NA
v_gene: TRBV5-6

CDR3aa: CASSLGQGETQYF
CDR3nt: TGTGCCAGCAGCTTAGGACAGGGAGAGACCCAGTACTTC
d_gene: TRBD1
j_gene: TRBJ2-5
abundance: NA
v_gene: TRBV5-6

CDR3aa: CASSEAPWVVVETQYF
CDR3nt: TGTGCCAGCAGTGAAGCGCCTTGGGTCGTGGTCGAGACCCAGTACTTC
d_gene: NA
j_gene: TRBJ2-5
abundance: once
v_gene: TRBV2